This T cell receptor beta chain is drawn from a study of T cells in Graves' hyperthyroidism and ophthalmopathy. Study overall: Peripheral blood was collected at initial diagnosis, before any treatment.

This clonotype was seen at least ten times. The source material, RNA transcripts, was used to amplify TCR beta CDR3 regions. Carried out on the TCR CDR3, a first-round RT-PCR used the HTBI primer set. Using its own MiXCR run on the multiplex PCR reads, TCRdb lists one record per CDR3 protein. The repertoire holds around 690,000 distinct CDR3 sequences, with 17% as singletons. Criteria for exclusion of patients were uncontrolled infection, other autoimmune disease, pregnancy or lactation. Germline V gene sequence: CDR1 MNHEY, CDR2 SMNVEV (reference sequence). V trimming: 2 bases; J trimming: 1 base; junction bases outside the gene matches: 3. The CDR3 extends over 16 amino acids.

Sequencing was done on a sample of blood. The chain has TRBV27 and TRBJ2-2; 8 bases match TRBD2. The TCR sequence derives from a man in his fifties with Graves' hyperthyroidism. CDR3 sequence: CASSLIAGGNTGELFF. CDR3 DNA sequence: TGTGCCAGCAGTTTAATCGCGGGAGGGAACACCGGGGAGCTGTTTTTT.